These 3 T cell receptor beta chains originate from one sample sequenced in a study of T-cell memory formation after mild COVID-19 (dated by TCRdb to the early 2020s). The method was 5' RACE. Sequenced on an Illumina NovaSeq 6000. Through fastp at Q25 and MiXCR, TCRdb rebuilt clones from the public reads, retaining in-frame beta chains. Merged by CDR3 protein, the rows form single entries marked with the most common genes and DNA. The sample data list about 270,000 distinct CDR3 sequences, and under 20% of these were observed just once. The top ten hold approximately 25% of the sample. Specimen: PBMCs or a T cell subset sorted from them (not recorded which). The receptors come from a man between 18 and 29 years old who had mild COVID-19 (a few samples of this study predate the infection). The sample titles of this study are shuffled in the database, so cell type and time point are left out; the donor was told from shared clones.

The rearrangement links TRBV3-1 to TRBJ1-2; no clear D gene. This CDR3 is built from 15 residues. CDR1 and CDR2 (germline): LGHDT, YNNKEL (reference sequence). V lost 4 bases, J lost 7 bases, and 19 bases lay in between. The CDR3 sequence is CASSRNAEAAFGYTF. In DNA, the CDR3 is TGTGCCAGCAGCCGAAACGCGGAGGCAGCCTTTGGCTACACCTTC.

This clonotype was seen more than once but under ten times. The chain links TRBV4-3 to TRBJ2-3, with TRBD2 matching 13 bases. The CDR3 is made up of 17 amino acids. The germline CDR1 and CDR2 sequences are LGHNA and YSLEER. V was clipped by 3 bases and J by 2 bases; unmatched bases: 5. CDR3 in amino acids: CASSHLGTSGDTDTQYF. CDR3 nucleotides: TGCGCCAGCAGCCACCTAGGGACTAGCGGGGACACAGATACGCAGTATTTT.

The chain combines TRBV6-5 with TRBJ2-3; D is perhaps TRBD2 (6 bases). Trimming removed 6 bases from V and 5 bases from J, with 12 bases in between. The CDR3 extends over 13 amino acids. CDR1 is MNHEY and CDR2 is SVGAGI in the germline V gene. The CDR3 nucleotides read TGTGCCAGCAGCCGGGACTGGCTAGATACGCAGTATTTT. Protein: CASSRDWLDTQYF.